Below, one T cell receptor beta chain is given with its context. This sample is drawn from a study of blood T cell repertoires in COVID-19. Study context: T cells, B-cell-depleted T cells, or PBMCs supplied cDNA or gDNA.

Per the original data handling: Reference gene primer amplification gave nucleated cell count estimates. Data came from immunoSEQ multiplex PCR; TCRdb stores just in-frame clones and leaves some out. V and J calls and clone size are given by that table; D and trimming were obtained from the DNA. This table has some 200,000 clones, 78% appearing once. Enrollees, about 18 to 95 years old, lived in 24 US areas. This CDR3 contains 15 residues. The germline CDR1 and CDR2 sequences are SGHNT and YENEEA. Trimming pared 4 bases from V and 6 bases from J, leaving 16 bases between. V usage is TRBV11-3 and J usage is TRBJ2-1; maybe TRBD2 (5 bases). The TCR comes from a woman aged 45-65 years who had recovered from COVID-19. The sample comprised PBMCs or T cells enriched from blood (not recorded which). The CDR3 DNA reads TGTGCCAGCAGCTCGAACCCCGGACTGATCAATGAGCAGTTCTTC. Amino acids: CASSSNPGLINEQFF.